This T cell receptor beta chain was sequenced during a study of PD-1 blockade in classical Hodgkin lymphoma. Study in general: The nivolumab dose that patients received was 3 mg/kg, given intravenously every 2 weeks. Overall study results and limits: At baseline, newly diagnosed patients reportedly showed less TCR diversity than healthy donors.

Every patient relapsed after autologous stem cell transplantation, and brentuximab vedotin exposure varied. Complete response, partial response or progressive disease made up the best responses. The J segment lost 6 bases and the V segment lost 0 bases, leaving 4 bases of the junction unmatched. CDR3 length: 14 amino acids. CDR1 MNHNY and CDR2 SVGAGI come from the germline V gene (reference sequence). About this clone itself: Antigen unknown.

TCRdb's copy holds only in-frame clones and misses some; the assay was immunoSEQ multiplex PCR. The top ten clones hold less than 9.5% of a sample with 66,000 or so clones, about 70% of them seen once. Sample: peripheral blood mononuclear cells (PBMCs), taken before the second cycle of nivolumab. The V gene is TRBV6-6, the J gene TRBJ1-1; 7 bases match TRBD1. This clonotype was sampled from a human donor with classical Hodgkin lymphoma. As DNA, the CDR3 is TGTGCCAGCAGTTACTCGATGCAGGGGGCTGAAGCTTTCTTT. As protein: CASSYSMQGAEAFF.